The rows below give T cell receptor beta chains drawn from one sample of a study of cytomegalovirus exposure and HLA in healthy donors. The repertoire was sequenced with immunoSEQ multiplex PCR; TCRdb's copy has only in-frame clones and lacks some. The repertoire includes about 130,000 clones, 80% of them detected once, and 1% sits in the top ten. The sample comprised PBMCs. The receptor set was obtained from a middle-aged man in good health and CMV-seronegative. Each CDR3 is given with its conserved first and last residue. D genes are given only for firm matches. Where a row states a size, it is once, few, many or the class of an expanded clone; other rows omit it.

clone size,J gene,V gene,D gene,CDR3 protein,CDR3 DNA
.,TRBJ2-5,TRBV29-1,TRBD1,CSVTQGAHETQYF,TGCAGCGTTACTCAGGGGGCTCACGAGACCCAGTACTTC
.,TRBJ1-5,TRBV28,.,CAILEGKGQPQHF,TGTGCCATCCTAGAGGGTAAGGGTCAGCCCCAGCATTTT
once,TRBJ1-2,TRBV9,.,CASSVGSDYGYTF,TGTGCCAGCAGCGTAGGGTCAGACTATGGCTACACCTTC
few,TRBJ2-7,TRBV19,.,CASSQGFSYEQYF,TGTGCCAGTAGTCAGGGTTTTTCCTACGAGCAGTACTTC
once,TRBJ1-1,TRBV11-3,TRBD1,CASSPGGTGDTEAFF,TGTGCCAGCAGCCCCGGAGGGACAGGGGACACTGAAGCTTTCTTT
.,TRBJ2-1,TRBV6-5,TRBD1,CASSYDRGSYNEQFF,TGTGCCAGCAGTTATGACAGGGGCTCCTACAATGAGCAGTTCTTC
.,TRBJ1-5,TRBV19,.,CASSILDNNQPQHF,TGTGCCAGTAGTATTCTGGACAACAATCAGCCCCAGCATTTT
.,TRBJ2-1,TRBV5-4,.,CASSFGGRNEQFF,TGTGCCAGCAGCTTCGGAGGTCGGAATGAGCAGTTCTTC
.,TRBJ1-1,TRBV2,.,CASSEFLEGMAFF,TGTGCCAGCAGTGAGTTCCTGGAGGGAATGGCTTTCTTT
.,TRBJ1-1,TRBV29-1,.,CSVVSLTEAFF,TGCAGCGTTGTATCACTGACTGAAGCTTTCTTT
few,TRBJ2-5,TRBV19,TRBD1,CASSTTGAQETQYF,TGTGCCAGTAGTACCACAGGGGCACAAGAGACCCAGTACTTC
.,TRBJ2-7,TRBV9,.,CASSVATGPYEQYF,TGTGCCAGCAGCGTAGCCACAGGGCCCTACGAGCAGTACTTC
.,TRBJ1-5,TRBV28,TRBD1,CAAWDRGAGQPQHF,TGTGCCGCTTGGGACAGGGGCGCTGGTCAGCCCCAGCATTTT
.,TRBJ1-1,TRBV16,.,CASSQSEGTEAFF,TGTGCCAGCAGCCAATCGGAGGGCACTGAAGCTTTCTTT
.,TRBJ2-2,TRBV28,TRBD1,CASRSDRGRFIGELFF,TGTGCCAGCAGATCGGACAGGGGGAGGTTTATCGGGGAGCTGTTTTTT
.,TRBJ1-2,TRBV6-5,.,CASSYSRFHGYTF,TGTGCCAGCAGTTACTCTCGGTTCCATGGCTACACCTTC
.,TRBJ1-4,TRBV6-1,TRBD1,CASSEWTGGEKLFF,TGTGCCAGCAGTGAATGGACAGGGGGGGAAAAACTGTTTTTT
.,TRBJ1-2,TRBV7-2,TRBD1,CASSLGPSVGTGGSGGYTF,TGTGCCAGCAGCTTAGGGCCTAGCGTGGGGACAGGGGGCTCGGGTGGCTACACCTTC
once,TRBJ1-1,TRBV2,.,CASSWAGNTEAFF,TGTGCCAGCTCATGGGCCGGGAACACTGAAGCTTTCTTT
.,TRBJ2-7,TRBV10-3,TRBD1,CAIRAGTGNAYEQYF,TGTGCCATCAGGGCTGGGACAGGGAATGCCTACGAGCAGTACTTC
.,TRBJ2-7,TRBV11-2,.,CASSLTGSSYEQYF,TGTGCCAGCAGCTTAACGGGGAGCTCCTACGAGCAGTACTTC